This T cell receptor beta chain was identified in a study of blood T cell repertoires in COVID-19. The overall study: Researchers got acute and convalescent COVID-19 samples from the United States, Italy and Spain. PBMCs, B-cell-depleted T cells, or T cells provided the cDNA or gDNA that made up the material.

Original handling: Amplification with reference gene primers provided the estimates of nucleated cell counts. Profiling relied on immunoSEQ multiplex PCR, and the TCRdb table lists in-frame clones only, not all of them. V and J calls and clone size are given by that table; D and trimming were obtained from the DNA. The table shows 70,000 to 75,000 clones, with 90% occurring only once. Sequenced material: peripheral blood. This TCR derives from a woman between 18 and 29 years old with acute or convalescent COVID-19.

This CDR3 reads CASSLPRDRANTGELFF. CDR3 nucleotide sequence: TGTGCCAGCAGCCTGCCGAGGGACAGGGCGAACACCGGGGAGCTGTTTTTT. This rearrangement joins TRBV7-9 to TRBJ2-2, with 9 bases aligning to TRBD1. Germline CDR1 and CDR2: SEHNR and FQNEAQ (reference sequence). The CDR3 is 17 residues long. Unmatched junction bases numbered 7, after V lost 5 bases and J lost 0 bases.